A selection of T cell receptor beta chains follows, all from one sample in a study of T cells in Graves' hyperthyroidism and ophthalmopathy. In TCRdb, the multiplex PCR reads were re-called with MiXCR into one record per CDR3 protein. This table has a few hundred thousand distinct CDR3 sequences, around 20% appearing once. The material sequenced was blood. These receptors came from a man aged 18 to 30 with Graves' hyperthyroidism. CDR3s include the opening cysteine and the closing phenylalanine or tryptophan. Fields, in order: V gene, clone size, J gene, D gene, CDR3 protein, CDR3 DNA. A D gene is named only where the DNA matches it firmly. Size is stated for part of the rows, as once, few or many counts, or as a class when the clone is expanded.

>TRBV12-3/TRBV12-4|many|TRBJ1-5|NA
CASSFDSPDQPQHF
TGTGCCAGCAGTTTTGACAGCCCCGATCAGCCCCAGCATTTT
>TRBV4-1|NA|TRBJ2-2|NA
CASSQNLAGELFF
TGCGCCAGCAGCCAAAACCTCGCAGGGGAGCTGTTTTTT
>TRBV4-1|NA|TRBJ2-7|NA
CASSQDLRDTYEQYF
TGCGCCAGCAGCCAAGATCTCAGGGACACCTACGAGCAGTACTTC
>TRBV9|many|TRBJ2-7|NA
CASSVGLGYEQYF
TGTGCCAGCAGCGTGGGCCTCGGTTACGAGCAGTACTTC
>TRBV6-5|many|TRBJ1-2|NA
CASSYSNPRDLGGYTF
TGTGCCAGCAGTTACTCGAACCCCAGGGACTTGGGGGGCTACACCTTC
>TRBV6-5|many|TRBJ2-7|NA
CASSSRVDTHPANQYF
TGTGCCAGCAGTTCAAGGGTTGACACTCACCCCGCAAACCAGTACTTC
>TRBV18|NA|TRBJ2-7|NA
CASSPKGVEQYF
TGTGCCAGCTCACCAAAAGGGGTCGAGCAGTACTTC
>TRBV6-2/TRBV6-3|NA|TRBJ2-7|NA
CASSYFVGGPTYEQYF
TGTGCCAGCAGTTACTTTGTAGGTGGACCCACCTACGAGCAGTACTTC
>TRBV20-1|many|TRBJ1-5|NA
CSAREGMHQPQHF
TGCAGTGCTAGAGAGGGGATGCATCAGCCCCAGCATTTT
>TRBV28|many|TRBJ2-2|NA
CASSLLGTTGELFF
TGTGCCAGCAGTTTATTGGGCACTACCGGGGAGCTGTTTTTT
>TRBV6-1|many|TRBJ1-5|NA
CASSPPRGGNQPQHF
TGTGCCAGCAGCCCGCCTCGAGGGGGCAATCAGCCCCAGCATTTT
>TRBV28|few|TRBJ1-1|NA
CVSSPLTENTEAFF
TGTGTCAGCAGCCCATTGACAGAGAACACTGAAGCTTTCTTT
>TRBV30|many|TRBJ2-7|NA
CAWSEASYEQYF
TGTGCCTGGAGTGAGGCGTCCTACGAGCAGTACTTC
>TRBV28|many|TRBJ1-2|TRBD1
CATFPHRGQGYTF
TGTGCCACCTTCCCCCACAGGGGGCAAGGCTACACCTTC
>TRBV29-1|many|TRBJ1-1|NA
CSVDRAEAFF
TGCAGCGTTGATCGGGCTGAAGCTTTCTTT